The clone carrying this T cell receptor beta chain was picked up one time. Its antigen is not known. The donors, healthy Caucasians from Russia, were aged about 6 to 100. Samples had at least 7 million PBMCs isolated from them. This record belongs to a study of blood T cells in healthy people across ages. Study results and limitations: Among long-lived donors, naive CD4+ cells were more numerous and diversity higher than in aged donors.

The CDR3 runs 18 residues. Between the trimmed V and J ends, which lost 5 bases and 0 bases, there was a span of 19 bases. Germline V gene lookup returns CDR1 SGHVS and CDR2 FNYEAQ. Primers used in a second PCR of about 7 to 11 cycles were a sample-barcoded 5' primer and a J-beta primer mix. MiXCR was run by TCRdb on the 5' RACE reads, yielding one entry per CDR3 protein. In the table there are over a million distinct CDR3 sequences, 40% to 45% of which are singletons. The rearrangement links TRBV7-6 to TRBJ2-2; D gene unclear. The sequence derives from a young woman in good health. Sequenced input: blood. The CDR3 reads CASSPRSGFRSNTGELFF. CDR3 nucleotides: TGTGCCAGCAGCCCCCGGTCGGGTTTCAGGTCGAACACCGGGGAGCTGTTTTTT.